The source of this T cell receptor (beta chain) is a study of cytomegalovirus exposure and HLA in healthy donors. The CDR3 consists of 15 residues. The V segment lost 4 bases and the J segment 2 bases; nucleotides outside the gene matches: 5. Germline CDR1 ENHRY, CDR2 SYGVKD. Researchers ran the PCR with 60 Vbeta and 13 Jbeta primers. Data came from immunoSEQ multiplex PCR; TCRdb stores just in-frame clones and leaves some out. This table holds under 200,000 clones, 78% found once. On this clone itself: The antigen is not known.

Whole-study findings and limits: The presence/absence work took it that sequencing depth was about the same across donors. In an earlier analysis, most TCR beta V segments were productive about 87% or about 30% of the time. When analyzed later, the rates of TCR association showed variation by HLA locus, with DRB1 the most and HLA-C the fewest.

At sampling all donors were nominally healthy, likely with unrecorded immune exposures. This receptor was obtained from a middle-aged woman in good health and CMV-seronegative. J is TRBJ2-3 and V is TRBV10-3, with 8 bases aligning to TRBD1. The sample was PBMCs. In DNA, the CDR3 is TGTGCCATCAGTGCAAACCAGGGGGCCACAGATACGCAGTATTTT. Its translation: CAISANQGATDTQYF.